The text below deals with one T cell receptor beta chain. A much bigger clone sits one base away, suggesting this may be a read error. Researchers amplified the TCR beta CDR3 regions from RNA transcripts. First-round RT-PCR with HTBI primers amplified the TCR CDR3 region. Each CDR3 protein gets one entry after TCRdb re-called the multiplex PCR reads with MiXCR. This sample has more than 300,000 distinct CDR3 sequences, with about 18% found just once. The record originates from a study of T cells in Graves' hyperthyroidism and ophthalmopathy. The source of this sequence is a man between 18 and 35 years old with Graves' ophthalmopathy. The material sequenced was blood.

The CDR3 spells CSASPDSLMNTETFF. Here the CDR3 DNA reads TGCAGTGCTAGTCCGGACAGCCTCATGAACACTGAAACTTTCTTT. This sequence joins TRBV20-1 and TRBJ1-1; TRBD1 is a possible D gene (6 bases). This CDR3 has 15 residues. Germline V gives CDR1 DFQATT, CDR2 SNEGSKA (reference sequence).